These 26 T cell receptor beta chains share one sample of origin, sequenced in a study of chronic HIV infection and antiretroviral therapy (dated by TCRdb to between 2015 and 2016). The library was generated by 5' RACE. Sequencing instrument: Illumina MiSeq. TCRdb trimmed public reads at Q25 via fastp, called clones via MiXCR and kept in-frame beta chains. One record per CDR3 amino acid sequence lists the most common genes and DNA. The sample table shows 30,000 or so distinct CDR3 sequences, and about 9.6% are seen once. More than 2% of the sample goes to the ten largest clones. The sequencing input was peripheral blood. Source of these receptors: an adult who had HIV and had not received antiretroviral therapy, or was an uninfected healthy control (not recorded which).

The rearrangement uses TRBV5-1 and TRBJ1-2; 7 bases align to TRBD1. The junction had 4 bases not matched to a gene; V was cut back by 5 bases and J by 3 bases. This CDR3 contains 13 residues. The germline gives CDR1 SGHRS, CDR2 YFSETQ. CDR3 region: CASRRGTDYGYTF. DNA for the CDR3: TGCGCCAGCAGACGCGGGACAGACTATGGCTACACCTTC.

There are many counts of this clonotype. The chain carries TRBV7-9 and TRBJ1-1; D gene uncertain. CDR3 length: 11 residues. The ends were cut back, 4 bases at V and 10 bases at J, with 10 bases in the middle. Germline V gene data show CDR1 as SEHNR and CDR2 as FQNEAQ (reference sequence). The CDR3 protein is CASSSSGGAFF. The CDR3 DNA sequence: TGTGCCAGCAGCTCCAGCGGAGGAGCTTTCTTT.

The V and J genes are TRBV10-3 and TRBJ2-7; D possibly matches TRBD1 or TRBD2 (5 bases each). The germline V gene encodes CDR1 ENHRY and CDR2 SYGVKD. The CDR3 contains 15 residues. Between the trimmed V and J ends, which lost 3 bases and 3 bases, there was a span of 15 bases. CDR3: CAISDDGTEDYEQYF. CDR3 DNA sequence: TGTGCCATCAGTGACGACGGGACGGAGGACTACGAGCAGTACTTC.

The V and J genes are TRBV6-1 and TRBJ2-3; 13 bases fit TRBD2. The CDR3 is 18 amino acids. The germline V gene has CDR1 MNHNS and CDR2 SASEGT. V trimming: 1 base; J trimming: 1 base; junction bases outside the gene matches: 5. CDR3 sequence (DNA): TGTGCCAGCAGTGAAGAAGTCGGACTAGCGGGGGGCACAGATACGCAGTATTTT. The encoded protein is CASSEEVGLAGGTDTQYF.

This clonotype was counted between two and nine times. This chain links TRBV10-3 with TRBJ1-5; D uncertain. Trimming removed 8 bases at V and 8 bases at J, with 13 bases between. CDR1 ENHRY and CDR2 SYGVKD come from the germline V gene. CDR3 size: 12 residues. The CDR3 DNA is TGTGCCATCGGGAAGGACGGGGAGCCCCAGCATTTT. Translation: CAIGKDGEPQHF.

This clonotype occurred many times. The gene calls are TRBV7-2 and TRBJ1-2; weak D call: TRBD1 (6 bases). Trimming stripped 6 bases from V and 4 bases from J, with 18 bases between. CDR1 SGHTA and CDR2 FQGNSA come from the germline V gene. The CDR3 totals 15 residues. The CDR3 here is CASSLDRTAPYGYTF. CDR3 bases: TGTGCCAGCAGTTTGGACCGGACAGCACCCTATGGCTACACCTTC. Drawing the rest from reference TRBV7-2 and TRBJ1-2, the complete variable domain is GAGVSQSPSNKVTEKGKDVELRCDPISGHTALYWYRQSLGQGLEFLIYFQGNSAPDKSGLPSDRFSAERTGGSVSTLTIQRTQQEDSAVYLCASSLDRTAPYGYTFGSGTRLTVV.

This clonotype was counted between two and nine times. The chain recombines TRBV9 with TRBJ2-2; D uncertain. This CDR3 has 12 residues. CDR1 and CDR2 (germline): SGDLS, YYNGEE. The V gene lost 3 bases and the J gene lost 4 bases, with 4 bases spanning the gap. The chain's CDR3 is CASSGITGELFF. In nucleotides, the CDR3 is TGTGCCAGCAGCGGAATCACCGGGGAGCTGTTTTTT.

This clonotype was counted ten times or more. V usage is TRBV12-3 or TRBV12-4 and J usage is TRBJ2-3; 8 nucleotides agree with TRBD1. The junction had 8 bases not matched to a gene; V was cut back by 5 bases and J by 1 base. The CDR3 contains 16 residues. This chain's CDR3 is CASSRNPGQGTDTQYF. Written as DNA, the CDR3 is TGTGCCAGCAGTCGAAATCCGGGACAGGGCACAGATACGCAGTATTTT.

This clonotype occurred many times. The chain couples TRBV6-2 or TRBV6-3 to TRBJ1-1; no clear D. The CDR3 runs to 16 residues. Germline loops: CDR1 MNHEY, CDR2 SVGEGT. V was pared by 0 bases and J by 1 base, with 12 bases between. The CDR3 DNA is TGTGCCAGCAGTTACTCGTTCACCGGCTCGAACACTGAAGCTTTCTTT. Translated: CASSYSFTGSNTEAFF.

Many counts were recorded for this clonotype. V gene TRBV11-2 combines with J gene TRBJ2-2, with unresolved D. Deletions cut 1 base from V and 1 base from J, with 7 bases between. This CDR3 has 15 residues. In germline, CDR1 is SGHAT, CDR2 FQNNGV. The CDR3 loop reads CASSLGAGNTGELFF. For the CDR3, the DNA is TGTGCCAGCAGCTTAGGTGCAGGGAACACCGGGGAGCTGTTTTTT.

The rearrangement links TRBV12-3 or TRBV12-4 to TRBJ2-3; D tentatively reads TRBD1 or TRBD2 (6 bases each). CDR3 size: 11 residues. V shed 10 bases and J shed 9 bases, with 14 bases lying between them. The CDR3 sequence is CATRGLTTQYF. Here the CDR3 DNA reads TGTGCCACCAGGGGACTCACGACGCAGTATTTT.

This clonotype was counted many times. This sequence joins TRBV29-1 and TRBJ2-2, with D tentatively TRBD1 (5 bases). Between the trimmed V and J ends, which lost 3 bases and 6 bases, there was a span of 11 bases. The CDR3 is 13 amino acids. Germline CDR1 reads SQVTM; CDR2 reads ANQGSEA. The CDR3 spells CSVDQGTAGELFF. As DNA, the CDR3 is TGCAGCGTTGATCAGGGAACCGCCGGGGAGCTGTTTTTT.

V and J are TRBV20-1 and TRBJ2-5, with TRBD2 matching 8 bases. Germline values: CDR1 DFQATT, CDR2 SNEGSKA (reference sequence). Losses at the gene ends were 3 bases for V and 1 base for J; bases not matched to a gene: 4. This CDR3 region has 14 residues. CDR3: CSARGAGAQETQYF. The CDR3 DNA reads TGCAGTGCTAGGGGAGCGGGGGCCCAAGAGACCCAGTACTTC.

This clonotype was recorded a few times. V and J are TRBV29-1 and TRBJ1-1, with TRBD1 identical over 10 bases. Per germline, CDR1 SQVTM and CDR2 ANQGSEA. The CDR3 sequence is 12 residues long. Unmatched junction bases numbered 3, after V lost 7 bases and J lost 4 bases. The chain's CDR3 is CSGGQGSTEAFF. The CDR3 DNA is TGCAGCGGGGGACAGGGGAGCACTGAAGCTTTCTTT.

The chain uses TRBV2 and TRBJ2-3; TRBD2 aligns across 8 bases. Per the germline V gene, CDR1 is SNHLY and CDR2 is FYNNEI. Unmatched junction bases numbered 5, after V lost 6 bases and J lost 0 bases. The CDR3 has 15 amino acids. CDR3 loop: CASRGLEQSTDTQYF. The CDR3 DNA follows: TGTGCCAGCAGGGGACTAGAACAGAGCACAGATACGCAGTATTTT.

Ten or more counts support this clonotype. V usage is TRBV18 and J usage is TRBJ2-1, with TRBD2 matching 7 bases. V gave up 5 bases and J gave up 0 bases; unmatched junction bases: 7. This CDR3 comprises 16 residues. Germline V gene lookup returns CDR1 KGHSH and CDR2 LQKENI. The CDR3 nucleotides read TGTGCCAGCTCAAGTGGGACTACTAGCTCCTACAATGAGCAGTTCTTC. Amino acid sequence: CASSSGTTSSYNEQFF.

At least ten counts were recorded for this clonotype. The chain uses TRBV19 and TRBJ2-2; perhaps TRBD1 as D (6 bases). CDR3 size: 16 residues. The V end was cut by 4 bases, the J end by 3 bases, with 15 bases between. Germline assignment: CDR1 LNHDA and CDR2 SQIVND (reference sequence). DNA of the CDR3: TGTGCCAGTAGTACCCTGGTGGGGGCAGACACCGGGGAGCTGTTTTTT. This codes for CASSTLVGADTGELFF.

Many counts were recorded for this clonotype. The chain is built from TRBV4-2 and TRBJ2-7; 11 bases map to TRBD1. CDR1 LGHNA and CDR2 YNFKEQ come from the germline V gene. The V segment lost 3 bases and the J segment 5 bases; nucleotides outside the gene matches: 6. The CDR3 loop spans 15 amino acids. This CDR3 is CASSQTGTGGNEQYF. For the CDR3, the DNA is TGTGCCAGCAGCCAGACCGGGACAGGGGGTAACGAGCAGTACTTC.

The rearrangement links TRBV29-1 to TRBJ2-1; no reliable D call. V dropped 3 bases and J dropped 0 bases, with 12 bases sitting between them. This CDR3 comprises 15 residues. Germline V CDR1 and CDR2: SQVTM, ANQGSEA. The CDR3 DNA reads TGCAGCGTTGATTTTGCTGAAAGCTCCTACAATGAGCAGTTCTTC. It specifies CSVDFAESSYNEQFF.

The sample holds many counts of this clonotype. The gene calls are TRBV10-2 and TRBJ2-1, with no clear D. The V and J ends lost 9 bases and 7 bases respectively, with 10 bases between them. The CDR3 consists of 11 residues. Germline CDR1 and CDR2: WSHSY and SAAADI. The CDR3 loop is CASRTTNEQFF. The CDR3 DNA reads TGCGCCAGTCGAACGACTAATGAGCAGTTCTTC.

Concerning this clonotype itself: This may be a read error: a much more frequent sequence differs by one nucleotide. The CDR3 DNA reads as TGTGCCAGCAGCCGGGGACACATGAACACTGAAGCTTTCTTT. Its translation: CASSRGHMNTEAFF. This chain uses TRBV5-5 with TRBJ1-1, with a tentative D call TRBD1 (6 bases). This CDR3 spans 14 amino acids. Trimming cost V 4 bases and J 0 bases, with 10 bases left between them. From germline, CDR1 is SGHKS and CDR2 YYEKEE (reference sequence).

This clonotype has only a few counts. This chain uses TRBV29-1 with TRBJ1-1, with D possibly matching TRBD1 (5 bases). Germline-derived CDR1 and CDR2 are SQVTM and ANQGSEA. The CDR3 totals 13 residues. The V gene lost 3 bases and the J gene lost 1 base, with 9 bases spanning the gap. In DNA form, the CDR3 reads TGCAGCGTTGATCGGGGGACGAACACTGAAGCTTTCTTT. This sequence encodes CSVDRGTNTEAFF.

In its sample, this clonotype was seen a few times. The chain combines TRBV12-5 with TRBJ1-5; 8 bases fit TRBD1. Trimming removed 1 base from V and 0 bases from J; junction bases left unmatched: 2. Germline CDR1 and CDR2: LGHNT and FRNRAP. The length of the CDR3 is 16 residues. The CDR3 bases are TGTGCTAGTGGTTTGGGGACAGGGAATAGCAATCAGCCCCAGCATTTT. Translation gives CASGLGTGNSNQPQHF.

At least ten counts were recorded for this clonotype. The chain recombines TRBV20-1 with TRBJ1-1; no reliable D call. Per the germline V gene, CDR1 is DFQATT and CDR2 is SNEGSKA (reference sequence). CDR3 length: 13 amino acids. Trimming removed 1 base from V and 3 bases from J, with 9 bases in between. The CDR3 nucleotides are TGCAGTGCTAGAGGAGGGAGGGACACTGAAGCTTTCTTT. Its translation is CSARGGRDTEAFF.

This clonotype occurred a few times. This chain links TRBV25-1 with TRBJ1-1; TRBD1 is a possible D gene (5 bases). V lost 3 bases to trimming and J lost 6 bases, with 17 bases between them. Per the germline V gene, CDR1 is MGHDK and CDR2 is SYGVNS. CDR3 length equals 15 residues. The CDR3 nucleotides are TGTGCCAGCAGTGATGGTTTACAGGTGTTGGCTGAAGCTTTCTTT. Translated: CASSDGLQVLAEAFF.

This clonotype was observed many times. This chain joins TRBV29-1 and TRBJ2-5; unclear D gene. Looked up from germline, CDR1 is SQVTM and CDR2 is ANQGSEA. This CDR3 has 14 residues. V lost 0 bases to trimming and J lost 3 bases, with 11 bases between them. CDR3 residues: CSVEEGNREETQYF. The CDR3 coding sequence is TGCAGCGTTGAAGAAGGGAATCGGGAAGAGACCCAGTACTTC.